Listed here are 8 T cell receptor beta chains from one sample, sequenced in a study of T-cell reconstitution after alpha-beta-depleted transplantation in children. The library targeted TCRbeta and was prepared with unique molecular identifiers. MiXCR, run by TCRdb on the PCR reads, gives a single entry per CDR3 protein. The table records about 120,000 distinct CDR3 sequences, approximately 22% of them present only once. Sequenced here: PBMCs, mostly from graft donor cells, sampled 180 days after TCRalphabeta/CD19-depleted stem cell transplant. The source of these receptors is a male patient under 10 years old who had a stem cell transplant for chronic granulomatous disease, so the T cells may come from the graft donor.

This clonotype is medium-sized in the sample. V gene TRBV27 combines with J gene TRBJ1-2; D might be TRBD1 (6 bases). This CDR3 spans 18 amino acids. Germline CDR1 reads MNHEY; CDR2 reads SMNVEV (reference sequence). The V end lost 6 bases, the J end lost 3 bases, and 26 bases lay between the germline ends. The DNA of the CDR3 is TGTGCCAGCAGCTATAACAGGGACGGTTTTATGTACGACTATGGCTACACCTTC. Protein product: CASSYNRDGFMYDYGYTF.

The V and J genes are TRBV12-3 or TRBV12-4 and TRBJ2-5; D might be TRBD2 (6 bases). This CDR3 comprises 15 residues. Trimming removed 3 bases at V and 5 bases at J, with 16 bases between. The CDR3 sequence: CASSFRGPGLETQYF. CDR3 DNA sequence: TGTGCCAGCAGTTTCCGGGGTCCGGGACTGGAGACCCAGTACTTC.

There are many counts of this clonotype. V usage is TRBV27 and J usage is TRBJ2-7; 9 bases align to TRBD2. The V gene's germline CDR1 is MNHEY and CDR2 SMNVEV (reference sequence). The CDR3 runs 15 residues. Trimming cost V 4 bases and J 6 bases; bases outside gene matches: 10. CDR3 in DNA: TGTGCCAGCAGTTCCCGGTTAGCGGGAGTAGGCGAGCAGTACTTC. It codes for CASSSRLAGVGEQYF.

This clonotype was found many times. This rearrangement joins TRBV7-9 to TRBJ2-2; the D is unclear. The V and J ends lost 1 base and 2 bases respectively, with 5 bases between them. The CDR3 has 14 amino acids. Germline V CDR1 and CDR2: SEHNR, FQNEAQ (reference sequence). The CDR3 is CASSLDLNTGELFF. The CDR3 coding sequence is TGTGCCAGCAGCTTAGATCTTAACACCGGGGAGCTGTTTTTT.

The V gene is TRBV20-1, the J gene TRBJ2-7; the match to TRBD2 covers 13 bases. This CDR3 has 16 residues. V shed 2 bases and J 1 base; nucleotides not matched to a gene: 5. From germline, CDR1 is DFQATT and CDR2 SNEGSKA (reference sequence). CDR3: CSARLPGLAGSYEQYF. CDR3 in DNA: TGCAGTGCTAGACTCCCGGGACTAGCGGGATCCTACGAGCAGTACTTC.

This clonotype was observed a single time. The chain employs TRBV5-5 and TRBJ2-7, with 10 bases lining up with TRBD2. V was clipped by 1 base and J by 6 bases; unmatched bases: 10. Germline lookup yields CDR1 SGHKS and CDR2 YYEKEE (reference sequence). The CDR3 runs 16 residues. The CDR3 DNA reads as TGTGCCAGCAGCTTGTCACTAGCGGGGCTATCGGTCGAGCAGTACTTC. Translating it yields CASSLSLAGLSVEQYF.

This clonotype was picked up a small number of times. This rearrangement joins TRBV4-2 to TRBJ2-3, with 7 bases lining up with TRBD2. Per the germline V gene, CDR1 is LGHNA and CDR2 is YNFKEQ. This CDR3 is 17 amino acids long. The junction had 14 bases not matched to a gene; V was cut back by 3 bases and J by 5 bases. The CDR3 sequence: CASSQRLGSPSGDTQYF. In DNA, the CDR3 is TGTGCCAGCAGCCAGAGATTGGGGTCACCTAGCGGAGATACGCAGTATTTT.

This clonotype was seen a handful of times. CDR3 bases: TGTGCCAGCAGTCCAAGGGCGGAATACAATGAGCAGTTCTTC. Translating it yields CASSPRAEYNEQFF. The chain combines TRBV27 with TRBJ2-1; D uncertain. Looked up from germline, CDR1 is MNHEY and CDR2 is SMNVEV (reference sequence). Trimming removed 5 bases at V and 4 bases at J, with 12 bases between. The CDR3 consists of 14 residues.